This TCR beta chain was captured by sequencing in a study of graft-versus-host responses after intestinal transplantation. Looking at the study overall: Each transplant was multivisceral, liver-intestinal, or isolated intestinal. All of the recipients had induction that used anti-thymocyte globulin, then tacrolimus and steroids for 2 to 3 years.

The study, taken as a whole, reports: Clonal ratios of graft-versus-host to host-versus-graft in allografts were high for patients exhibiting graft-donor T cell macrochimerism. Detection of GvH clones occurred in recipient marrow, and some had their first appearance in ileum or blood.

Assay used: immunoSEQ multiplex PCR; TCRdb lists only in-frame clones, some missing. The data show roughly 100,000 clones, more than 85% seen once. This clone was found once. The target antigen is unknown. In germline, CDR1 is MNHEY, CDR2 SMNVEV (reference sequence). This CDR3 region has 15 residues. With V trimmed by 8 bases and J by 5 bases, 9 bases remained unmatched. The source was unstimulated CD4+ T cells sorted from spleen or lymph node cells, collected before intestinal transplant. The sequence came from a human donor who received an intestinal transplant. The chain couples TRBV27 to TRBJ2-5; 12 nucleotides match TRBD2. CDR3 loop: CASSLTSGGWETQYF. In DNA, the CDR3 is TGTGCCAGCTCCTTGACTAGCGGGGGATGGGAGACCCAGTACTTC.